The 14 T cell receptor beta chains below come from one sample, sequenced in a study of blood T cell repertoires in COVID-19. TCRdb's copy holds only in-frame clones and misses some; the assay was immunoSEQ multiplex PCR. The sample records fewer than 350,000 clones, 90% being singletons. Sequencing used peripheral blood. These TCRs come from a woman in her 30s with COVID-19, enrolled during active disease.

The V gene is TRBV3-1 (or the pseudogene TRBV3-2), the J gene TRBJ1-2; D is unclear. Trimming took off 2 bases at V and 8 bases at J, with 18 bases between the two ends. Germline V gene data show CDR1 as LGHDT and CDR2 as YNNKEL (reference sequence). The CDR3 spans 15 residues. CDR3 in DNA: TGTGCCAGCAGCCAAAGGTTTCCGACCCCGGAGGGCTACACCTTC. Translation: CASSQRFPTPEGYTF.

The rearrangement joins TRBV30 to TRBJ1-6; tentatively, D is TRBD1 (5 bases). The germline gives CDR1 GTSNPN, CDR2 SVGIG (reference sequence). This CDR3 is 14 amino acids long. V was clipped by 2 bases and J by 10 bases, with 15 bases between them. Here the CDR3 DNA reads TGTGCCTGGAGTCAAGGCGCAGGGCAATCACCCCTCCACTTT. It is translated as CAWSQGAGQSPLHF.

The chain carries TRBV7-3 and TRBJ2-5, with 8 bases lining up with TRBD1. Germline assignment: CDR1 SGHTA and CDR2 FQGTGA. The ends lost 1 base at V and 5 bases at J; junction bases unmatched: 12. The CDR3 extends over 17 amino acids. The CDR3 here is CASSLKSPGQGTETQYF. The CDR3 DNA follows: TGTGCCAGCAGCTTAAAGAGTCCCGGACAGGGAACCGAGACCCAGTACTTC.

The CDR3 coding sequence is TGTGCCAGCAGTGAAGCGAGGGTCCCCCATGAGCAGTTCTTC. It translates to CASSEARVPHEQFF. The rearrangement uses TRBV2 and TRBJ2-1, with D maybe TRBD2 (5 bases). The CDR3 runs to 14 residues. The V gene's germline CDR1 is SNHLY and CDR2 FYNNEI. Trimming shortened V by 0 bases and J by 8 bases, and 11 bases separated the two germline ends.

The chain combines TRBV20-1 with TRBJ2-7; possibly TRBD2 for D (5 bases). V shed 3 bases and J shed 4 bases, with 13 bases lying between them. The CDR3 runs to 13 residues. The germline gives CDR1 DFQATT, CDR2 SNEGSKA (reference sequence). CDR3 DNA sequence: TGCAGTGCTAGTCGTGGGAGAGGGTACGAGCAGTACTTC. Translating gives CSASRGRGYEQYF.

This clone has just a few counts. The chain is built from TRBV27 and TRBJ2-7, with 12 bases matching TRBD2. The V gene's germline CDR1 is MNHEY and CDR2 SMNVEV (reference sequence). V was pared by 4 bases and J by 7 bases, with 8 bases of the junction left unmatched. The CDR3 consists of 15 residues. The CDR3 is CASSSRLAGAREQYF. The CDR3, as DNA: TGTGCCAGCAGTTCCCGACTAGCGGGAGCGAGGGAGCAGTACTTC.

V usage is TRBV27 and J usage is TRBJ2-1; D might be TRBD1 (5 bases). The germline V gene encodes CDR1 MNHEY and CDR2 SMNVEV (reference sequence). The germline V and J ends were trimmed by 6 bases and 3 bases, with 12 bases remaining between them. The CDR3 sequence is 14 residues long. As DNA, the CDR3 is TGTGCCAGCAGCCTCAGACAGAACTACAATGAGCAGTTCTTC. Its protein product is CASSLRQNYNEQFF.

The chain recombines TRBV28 with TRBJ2-1; 8 bases are a match to TRBD2. The ends lost 2 bases at V and 2 bases at J; junction bases unmatched: 11. CDR3 length: 18 amino acids. Germline V gene sequence: CDR1 MDHEN, CDR2 SYDVKM. Here the CDR3 reads CASSLPPLAGGPYNEQFF. For the CDR3, the DNA is TGTGCCAGCAGTTTACCGCCTCTAGCGGGTGGACCCTACAATGAGCAGTTCTTC. Variable domain in full (rest from reference TRBV28 and TRBJ2-1): DVKVTQSSRYLVKRTGEKVFLECVQDMDHENMFWYRQDPGLGLRLIYFSYDVKMKEKGDIPEGYSVSREKKERFSLILESASTNQTSMYLCASSLPPLAGGPYNEQFFGPGTRLTVL.

The J gene is TRBJ2-7, the V gene TRBV29-1; 8 bases are a match to TRBD1. V trimming: 6 bases; J trimming: 3 bases; junction bases outside the gene matches: 4. The CDR3 has 12 amino acids. Germline V gene data show CDR1 as SQVTM and CDR2 as ANQGSEA. CDR3 sequence (DNA): TGCAGCGTCGCAGGGACAGGCTACGAGCAGTACTTC. The encoded protein is CSVAGTGYEQYF.

The chain couples TRBV5-1 to TRBJ2-7, with 9 bases lining up with TRBD2. Germline assignment: CDR1 SGHRS and CDR2 YFSETQ. The CDR3 length is 16 residues. Trimming cost V 5 bases and J 2 bases; bases outside gene matches: 11. The CDR3 coding sequence is TGCGCCAGCAGACTGGATCCCTCTAGCGGGGCCTACGAGCAGTACTTC. This translates into CASRLDPSSGAYEQYF.

This clone has only a few counts. DNA for the CDR3: TGTGCCAGCAGCCTACCGGGACTAGCAAAATCCACAGATACGCAGTATTTT. Amino acids: CASSLPGLAKSTDTQYF. The V call is TRBV7-9, the J call TRBJ2-3; the match to TRBD2 covers 9 bases. CDR3 length equals 17 residues. Germline loops: CDR1 SEHNR, CDR2 FQNEAQ (reference sequence). V dropped 5 bases and J dropped 2; count of bases not matched to a gene: 11.

The rearrangement joins TRBV30 to TRBJ2-7, with 11 nucleotides matching TRBD1. The CDR3 has 15 residues. Germline V gene data show CDR1 as GTSNPN and CDR2 as SVGIG (reference sequence). V was pared by 3 bases and J by 9 bases, with 13 bases of the junction left unmatched. CDR3 nucleotides: TGTGCCTGGAGGAGCCGGGACAGGGGGTTTGTAGGGCAGTACTTC. This encodes CAWRSRDRGFVGQYF.

The rearrangement links TRBV28 to TRBJ2-7; D is undetermined. The CDR3 extends over 13 amino acids. CDR1 and CDR2 (germline): MDHEN, SYDVKM. Between the trimmed V and J ends, which lost 3 bases and 4 bases, there was a span of 10 bases. As DNA, the CDR3 is TGTGCCAGCAGTTTTTTTCGAGGTTACGAGCAGTACTTC. This gives the protein CASSFFRGYEQYF.

The rearrangement links TRBV24-1 to TRBJ2-1, with D tentatively TRBD1 (6 bases). The CDR3 has 15 residues. The V end was cut by 3 bases, the J end by 10 bases, with 18 bases between. Germline CDR1 and CDR2: KGHDR and SFDVKD. In nucleotides, the CDR3 is TGTGCCACCAGTGATCCTTTGTTGACAGGAAAGGAGCAGTTCTTC. It codes for CATSDPLLTGKEQFF.